A selection of T cell receptor beta chains follows, all from one sample in a study of cytomegalovirus exposure and HLA in healthy donors. Only in-frame clones appear in the TCRdb table, and some are missing; sequencing was by immunoSEQ multiplex PCR. The table records about 170,000 clones, 82% of them present only once. Material for sequencing was PBMCs. These receptors originate from a male donor in good health and CMV-seronegative. The CDR3 runs from the conserved cysteine through the conserved F or W. A D gene is named only where the DNA matches it firmly. Only part of the rows carry a size: once, few, many, or a class if the clone is expanded.

d_call	v_call	j_call	clone_size	cdr3_aa	cdr3_nt
TRBD1	TRBV25-1	TRBJ2-3	NA	CASGATGGGTDTQYF	TGTGCCAGCGGGGCGACAGGGGGCGGCACAGATACGCAGTATTTT
TRBD2	TRBV4-1	TRBJ2-7	NA	CASSQEWSSGGGNYEQYF	TGCGCCAGCAGCCAAGAGTGGTCTAGCGGGGGGGGAAACTACGAGCAGTACTTC
TRBD2	TRBV7-9	TRBJ2-2	NA	CSSSLRLAGDTGELFF	TGTTCCAGCAGCTTAAGGCTAGCGGGGGATACCGGGGAGCTGTTTTTT
TRBD2	TRBV7-2	TRBJ2-1	NA	CASSYSGISSNEQFF	TGTGCCAGCAGCTATAGCGGGATCTCAAGCAATGAGCAGTTCTTC
NA	TRBV27	TRBJ1-1	NA	CASSAVGLKGAEAFF	TGTGCCAGCAGTGCTGTAGGGCTAAAGGGGGCTGAAGCTTTCTTT
TRBD1	TRBV6-5	TRBJ1-4	NA	CASSYSEGQGLFF	TGTGCCAGCAGTTACTCCGAAGGACAGGGGTTGTTTTTT
NA	TRBV9	TRBJ2-1	once	CASSVDARGLWNEQFF	TGTGCCAGCAGCGTAGACGCGCGGGGCTTATGGAATGAGCAGTTCTTC
NA	TRBV9	TRBJ2-2	NA	CASSVSGATGELFF	TGTGCCAGCAGCGTTTCAGGGGCCACCGGGGAGCTGTTTTTT
NA	TRBV5-6	TRBJ2-7	NA	CASSLGLRGSYEQYF	TGTGCCAGCAGCTTGGGCCTTAGGGGGTCCTACGAGCAGTACTTC
NA	TRBV27	TRBJ1-2	NA	CASSTRNLGGYGYTF	TGTGCCAGCAGTACACGAAACCTCGGAGGCTATGGCTACACCTTC
NA	TRBV11-1	TRBJ2-2	NA	CASSYRETGELFF	TGTGCCAGCAGCTATAGGGAGACCGGGGAGCTGTTTTTT
NA	TRBV5-8	TRBJ2-5	NA	CASSFGGHVQETQYF	TGTGCCAGCAGCTTCGGCGGACATGTCCAAGAGACCCAGTACTTC
NA	TRBV6-6	TRBJ1-2	NA	CASSTPTPYYGYTF	TGTGCCAGCAGTACGCCCACTCCTTACTATGGCTACACCTTC
NA	TRBV27	TRBJ2-7	NA	CASRRAGGAGEQYF	TGTGCCAGCAGGCGGGCCGGCGGGGCCGGCGAGCAGTACTTC
NA	TRBV28	TRBJ1-1	NA	CASSLGAGDPRTEAFF	TGTGCCAGCAGTTTGGGAGCAGGGGACCCGAGAACTGAAGCTTTCTTT
NA	TRBV5-1	TRBJ2-5	once	CASSLGARQQETQYF	TGCGCCAGCAGCTTGGGGGCCCGACAGCAAGAGACCCAGTACTTC
NA	TRBV5-6	TRBJ2-2	NA	CASSLPRDTGELFF	TGTGCCAGCAGCTTGCCCAGGGACACCGGGGAGCTGTTTTTT
TRBD1	TRBV7-6	TRBJ2-7	NA	CASSRDRVAEQYF	TGTGCCAGCAGCCGGGACAGGGTGGCCGAGCAGTACTTC
NA	TRBV14	TRBJ1-1	NA	CASSQVYRTGNTEAFF	TGTGCCAGCAGCCAAGTATACAGAACGGGAAACACTGAAGCTTTCTTT
TRBD1	TRBV19	TRBJ1-5	NA	CASSMEQGAWQPQHF	TGTGCCAGTAGTATGGAACAGGGGGCCTGGCAGCCCCAGCATTTT
TRBD1	TRBV27	TRBJ2-7	NA	CASSPGTGHYEQYF	TGTGCCAGCAGCCCCGGGACAGGGCATTACGAGCAGTACTTC
TRBD1	TRBV7-2	TRBJ2-3	NA	CASRRQGFRTDTQYF	TGTGCCAGCAGGAGACAGGGGTTCCGCACAGATACGCAGTATTTT
TRBD1	TRBV4-1	TRBJ1-4	NA	CASSRQGLNEKLFF	TGCGCCAGCAGCCGACAGGGACTCAATGAAAAACTGTTTTTT
TRBD2	TRBV5-1	TRBJ2-1	NA	CASTREGDEQFF	TGCGCCAGCACACGGGAGGGGGATGAGCAGTTCTTC
TRBD2	TRBV7-3	TRBJ2-5	NA	CASSLGGGGVQETQYF	TGTGCCAGCAGCTTAGGGGGCGGGGGGGTCCAAGAGACCCAGTACTTC
NA	TRBV11-2	TRBJ2-7	NA	CASSPRGTQPYEQYF	TGTGCCAGCAGCCCCCGGGGGACCCAACCCTACGAGCAGTACTTC
NA	TRBV10-1	TRBJ2-1	NA	CASREGGTIPDNEQFF	TGCGCCAGCAGGGAGGGGGGGACTATTCCCGACAATGAGCAGTTCTTC
TRBD1	TRBV9	TRBJ2-7	NA	CASSGDRGDEQYF	TGTGCCAGCAGCGGCGACAGGGGTGACGAGCAGTACTTC
NA	TRBV5-1	TRBJ2-1	NA	CASSSRLPEDNEQFF	TGCGCCAGCAGCTCGAGACTCCCGGAGGACAATGAGCAGTTCTTC
TRBD1	TRBV19	TRBJ2-1	NA	CASSIDPRIGQGVAYNEQFF	TGTGCCAGTAGTATAGATCCCCGAATCGGGCAGGGGGTTGCGTACAATGAGCAGTTCTTC